The 10 T cell receptor beta chains below all came from one sample that was sequenced in a study of OX40 agonist ivuxolimab in advanced cancers. Only in-frame clones appear in the TCRdb table, and some are missing; sequencing was by immunoSEQ multiplex PCR. The data contain 25,000 to 35,000 clones, about 88% of them seen just once; the ten biggest clones take up over 25%. This sample comprised CD4+ or CD8+ T cells sorted from blood, obtained in a trial of the OX40 agonist ivuxolimab. These receptors originate from an adult with an advanced solid tumor such as melanoma, head and neck, liver or kidney cancer.

V is TRBV4-1 and J is TRBJ2-7; 7 bases map to TRBD1. J gave up 2 bases and V 0 bases, and 4 bases lay outside the gene matches. There are 15 residues in the CDR3. CDR1 and CDR2 from the germline V gene are MGHRA and YSYEKL. DNA for the CDR3: TGCGCCAGCAGCCAAGAACCCGGGACAGCCTACGAGCAGTACTTC. Amino acids: CASSQEPGTAYEQYF.

Only a few counts were recorded for this clone. The rearrangement joins TRBV6-5 to TRBJ2-3; D is possibly TRBD1 (6 bases). Germline assignment: CDR1 MNHEY and CDR2 SVGAGI. The CDR3 extends over 14 amino acids. V was pared by 7 bases and J by 4 bases, with 15 bases between. CDR3 amino acids: CASNGAGESDTQYF. DNA for the CDR3: TGTGCCAGCAACGGGGCAGGGGAGTCAGATACGCAGTATTTT.

The gene calls are TRBV5-1 and TRBJ2-7; 7 positions agree with TRBD1. Germline loops: CDR1 SGHRS, CDR2 YFSETQ. J gave up 1 base and V 0 bases, and 10 bases lay outside the gene matches. This CDR3 is built from 17 residues. As DNA, the CDR3 is TGCGCCAGCAGCTTGGGACAGGGCGGTCGGTATTCCTACGAGCAGTACTTC. Its translation is CASSLGQGGRYSYEQYF. The variable domain in full, with the rest retrieved from reference TRBV5-1 and TRBJ2-7, is KAGVTQTPRYLIKTRGQQVTLSCSPISGHRSVSWYQQTPGQGLQFLFEYFSETQRNKGNFPGRFSGRQFSNSRSEMNVSTLELGDSALYLCASSLGQGGRYSYEQYFGPGTRLTVT.

This chain joins TRBV4-2 and TRBJ2-2; the D is unclear. With 0 bases removed from V and 7 bases from J, the gap between germline ends came to 15 bases. The CDR3 loop spans 16 amino acids. CDR1 and CDR2 from the germline V gene are LGHNA and YNFKEQ. CDR3 amino acids: CASSQEEGQLVGELFF. The CDR3 DNA follows: TGTGCCAGCAGCCAAGAAGAAGGGCAGCTAGTCGGGGAGCTGTTTTTT.

The rearrangement links TRBV6-5 to TRBJ2-7, with TRBD1 identical over 8 bases. Per the germline V gene, CDR1 is MNHEY and CDR2 is SVGAGI. The CDR3 contains 14 residues. V gave up 5 bases and J gave up 1 base; unmatched junction bases: 4. CDR3 sequence: CASSEQGGSYEQYF. Written as DNA, the CDR3 is TGTGCCAGCAGTGAACAGGGGGGTTCCTACGAGCAGTACTTC.

J is TRBJ1-4 and V is TRBV11-2, with D possibly TRBD1 on 5 matching bases. Trimming left V 4 bases short and J 10 bases short, with 16 bases between. Per germline, CDR1 SGHAT and CDR2 FQNNGV. CDR3 length equals 14 residues. CDR3 sequence (DNA): TGTGCCAGCAGCTCCCGGGACGGGACGGGAAAACTGTTTTTT. This gives the protein CASSSRDGTGKLFF.

The rearrangement links TRBV14 to TRBJ2-1, with 7 bases fitting TRBD2. The CDR3 contains 17 residues. The germline V gene encodes CDR1 SGHDN and CDR2 FVKESK. V dropped 4 bases and J dropped 4; count of bases not matched to a gene: 13. CDR3 residues: CASSPSPDGRPYNEQFF. CDR3 in DNA: TGTGCCAGCAGCCCCTCCCCCGACGGGAGGCCTTACAATGAGCAGTTCTTC.

V is TRBV11-1 and J is TRBJ2-7, with D possibly being TRBD2 (5 bases). This CDR3 is built from 12 residues. Trimming shortened V by 4 bases and J by 3 bases, and 7 bases separated the two germline ends. Germline V gene data show CDR1 as SGHAT and CDR2 as FQDESV (reference sequence). DNA of the CDR3: TGTGCCAGCAGCTCCCGGGACTACGAGCAGTACTTC. Translation gives CASSSRDYEQYF.

This clone showed up just a few times. This chain uses TRBV6-5 with TRBJ2-6; D unresolved. Germline V gene sequence: CDR1 MNHEY, CDR2 SVGAGI. There are 15 residues in the CDR3. V was pared by 0 bases and J by 4 bases, with 7 bases between. This CDR3 is CASSYSSEGANVLTF. In nucleotides, the CDR3 is TGTGCCAGCAGTTACTCGTCAGAAGGGGCCAACGTCCTGACTTTC.

This sequence joins TRBV19 and TRBJ2-7; D is uncertain. V was pared by 3 bases and J by 6 bases, with 18 bases between. This CDR3 is built from 15 residues. From germline, CDR1 is LNHDA and CDR2 SQIVND (reference sequence). In DNA, the CDR3 is TGTGCCAGTAGTATCGGGTCACTCGTTCTCTCCGAGCAGTACTTC. Its protein is CASSIGSLVLSEQYF.